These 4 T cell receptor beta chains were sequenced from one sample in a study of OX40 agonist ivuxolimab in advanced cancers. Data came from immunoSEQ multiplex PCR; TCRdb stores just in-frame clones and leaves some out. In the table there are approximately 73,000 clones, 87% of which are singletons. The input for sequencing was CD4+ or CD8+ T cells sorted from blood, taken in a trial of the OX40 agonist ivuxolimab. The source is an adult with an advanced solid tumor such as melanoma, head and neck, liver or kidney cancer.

In DNA form, the CDR3 reads TGTGCCAGCAGCGTAGCAAGGGGAGTGGGCACAGATACGCAGTATTTT. It is translated as CASSVARGVGTDTQYF. The gene calls are TRBV9 and TRBJ2-3, with D perhaps matching TRBD1 or TRBD2 (5 bases each). Between the trimmed V and J ends, which lost 0 bases and 1 base, there was a span of 12 bases. Looked up from germline, CDR1 is SGDLS and CDR2 is YYNGEE. The CDR3 loop spans 16 amino acids. Looking up the rest from reference TRBV9 and TRBJ2-3 gives the full variable domain: DSGVTQTPKHLITATGQRVTLRCSPRSGDLSVYWYQQSLDQGLQFLIQYYNGEERAKGNILERFSAQQFPDLHSELNLSSLELGDSALYFCASSVARGVGTDTQYFGPGTRLTVL.

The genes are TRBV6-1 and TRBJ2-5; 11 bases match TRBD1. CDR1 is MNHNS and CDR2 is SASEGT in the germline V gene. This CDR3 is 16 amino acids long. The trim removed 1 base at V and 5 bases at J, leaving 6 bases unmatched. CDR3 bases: TGTGCCAGCAGTGAAGTATGGACAGGGGGCTGGGAGACCCAGTACTTC. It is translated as CASSEVWTGGWETQYF.

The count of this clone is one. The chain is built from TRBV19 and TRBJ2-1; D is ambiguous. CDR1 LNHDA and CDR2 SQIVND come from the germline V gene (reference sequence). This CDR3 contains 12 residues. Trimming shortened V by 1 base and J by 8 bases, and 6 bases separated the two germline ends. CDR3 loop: CASSIGDHEQFF. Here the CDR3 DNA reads TGTGCCAGTAGTATAGGTGATCATGAGCAGTTCTTC.

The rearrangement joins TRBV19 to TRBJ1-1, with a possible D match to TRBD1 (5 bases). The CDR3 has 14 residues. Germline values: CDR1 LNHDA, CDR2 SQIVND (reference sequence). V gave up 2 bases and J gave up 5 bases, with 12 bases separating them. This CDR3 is CASSIIGGSTEAFF. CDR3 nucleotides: TGTGCCAGTAGTATAATTGGGGGATCGACTGAAGCTTTCTTT.